The clone carrying this T cell receptor beta chain has at least ten counts. Its antigen is undetermined. This sample is drawn from a study of T cell repertoires in cytomegalovirus infection. Study-level information: CMV infection plus the matching HLA type was flagged by public TCR beta signatures.

MiXCR was run by TCRdb on the reads, yielding one entry per CDR3 protein. Of some 130,000 distinct CDR3 sequences listed, almost 9% were seen once; the top ten hold about 9.4%. Study results and limitations: Frequencies of public TCR beta families were cumulated, and this identified carriers of CMV plus the relevant HLA.

The V gene's germline CDR1 is SNHLY and CDR2 FYNNEI. The V end was cut by 7 bases, the J end by 5 bases, with 19 bases between. This CDR3 is built from 15 residues. Input material: PBMCs. This sequence was found in a human donor in good health (CMV status not recorded). Some clones in this sample may be carry-over from other donors' samples. The rearrangement uses TRBV2 and TRBJ2-3, with a weak D call TRBD1 (6 bases). The DNA for the CDR3 is TGTGCCAGCAAATACAGGGTTGGGGTGATAGATACGCAGTATTTT. Translation: CASKYRVGVIDTQYF. Combining the CDR3 with reference TRBV2 and TRBJ2-3 gives the whole variable domain EPEVTQTPSHQVTQMGQEVILRCVPISNHLYFYWYRQILGQKVEFLVSFYNNEISEKSEIFDDQFSVERPDGSNFTLKIRSTKLEDSAMYFCASKYRVGVIDTQYFGPGTRLTVL.